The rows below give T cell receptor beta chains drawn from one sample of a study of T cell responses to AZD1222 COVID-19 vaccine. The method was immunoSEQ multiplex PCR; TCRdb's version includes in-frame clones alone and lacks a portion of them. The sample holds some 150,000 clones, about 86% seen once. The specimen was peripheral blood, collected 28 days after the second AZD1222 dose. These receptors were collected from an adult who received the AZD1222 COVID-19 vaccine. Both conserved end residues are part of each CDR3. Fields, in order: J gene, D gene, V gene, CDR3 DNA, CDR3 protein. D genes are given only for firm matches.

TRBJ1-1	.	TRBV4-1	TGCGCCAGCAGCCAGGCCGCAAACACTGAAGCTTTCTTT	CASSQAANTEAFF
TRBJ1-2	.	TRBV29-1	.	CSVAGGSFEGTF
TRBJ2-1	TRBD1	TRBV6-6	TGTGCCAGCAGTTACAGTTGGACAGGGGCCTACAATGAGCAGTTCTTC	CASSYSWTGAYNEQFF
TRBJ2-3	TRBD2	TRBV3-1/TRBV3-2	TGTGCCAGCAGCACACGCCTGACTAGCGGGGTCACAGATACGCAGTATTTT	CASSTRLTSGVTDTQYF
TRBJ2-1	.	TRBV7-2	TGTGCCAGCAGCCTCCTAGCCGGTAGCTCCTACAATGAGCAGTTCTTC	CASSLLAGSSYNEQFF
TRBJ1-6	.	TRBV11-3	TGTGCCAGCAGCTCCCCAGGGAGACACTATAATTCACCCCTCCACTTT	CASSSPGRHYNSPLHF
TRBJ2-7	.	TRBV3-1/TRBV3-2	TGTGCCAGTCGCCCGACGGCGAGCTCCTACGAGCAGTACTTC	CASRPTASSYEQYF
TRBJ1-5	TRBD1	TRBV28	TGTGCCAGCAGTACCAGACAGGGGGGAGGTCAGCCCCAGCATTTT	CASSTRQGGGQPQHF
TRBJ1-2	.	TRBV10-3	TGTGCCATCAGTGACCCGGGAACAGAAAAATTGAACTATGGCTACACCTTC	CAISDPGTEKLNYGYTF
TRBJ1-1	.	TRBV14	TGTGCCAGCAGCCAAGTGCCCGGGGAGAACACTGAAGCTTTCTTT	CASSQVPGENTEAFF
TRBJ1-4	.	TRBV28	TGTGCCAGCAGTTTATTTGGGGAAAAACTGTTTTTT	CASSLFGEKLFF